A selection of T cell receptor beta chains follows, all from one sample in a study of Ad26.COV2.S vaccination and SARS-CoV-2 variants. Assay: immunoSEQ multiplex PCR; the TCRdb copy retains only in-frame clones and omits some. The repertoire holds a few hundred thousand clones, with roughly 85% as singletons. The starting material was peripheral blood, obtained in a trial of Ad26.COV2.S vaccine versus placebo. The origin of the receptors is a person aged 18-65 years who received the Ad26.COV2.S COVID-19 vaccine or a placebo. CDR3s include the opening cysteine and the closing phenylalanine or tryptophan. The D gene is left open where the match is weak. Rows give clone size only sometimes, using once, few, many, or a class for an expanded clone.

d_call	clone_size	v_call	j_call	cdr3_nt	cdr3_aa
TRBD1	.	TRBV25-1	TRBJ1-1	TGTGCCAGCAGTGCTCTGGGGGGGACAGGGGGCGGCACTGAAGCTTTCTTT	CASSALGGTGGGTEAFF
.	.	TRBV7-9	TRBJ1-1	TGTGCCAGCAGCTCGCGGGTTGGGATGAACACTGAAGCTTTCTTT	CASSSRVGMNTEAFF
.	.	TRBV20-1	TRBJ1-1	TGCAGGGGGGCCGGACGGACTGAAGCTTTCTTT	CRGAGRTEAFF
.	once	TRBV6-5	TRBJ1-1	TGTGCCAGCAGCCGCGCACCGGGGAACACTGAAGCTTTCTTT	CASSRAPGNTEAFF
TRBD1	.	TRBV15	TRBJ1-1	TGTGCCACCAGCAAAGACAGGGGAAACACTGAAGCTTTCTTT	CATSKDRGNTEAFF
.	.	TRBV6-4	TRBJ1-2	TGTGCCAGCAGTGGTACAGGTTATGGCTACACCTTC	CASSGTGYGYTF
.	.	TRBV5-6	TRBJ2-7	TGTGCCAGCAGCTTTACGGATTCCTACGAGCAGTACTTC	CASSFTDSYEQYF
.	.	TRBV4-3	TRBJ2-1	TGCGCCAGCAGCCAAGACCGGGGAACCTACAATGAGCAGTTCTTC	CASSQDRGTYNEQFF
.	.	TRBV6-6	TRBJ1-1	TGTGCCAGCAGTTGGACAGTGAACACTGAAGCTTTCTTT	CASSWTVNTEAFF
.	.	TRBV9	TRBJ2-3	TGTGCCAGCAGCCCAGAGGGGGGGCGTATCACAGATACGCAGTATTTT	CASSPEGGRITDTQYF
.	.	TRBV7-2	TRBJ2-7	TGTGCCAGCAGCCCGGGCCTACTTTATTACGAGCAGTACTTC	CASSPGLLYYEQYF
TRBD1	.	TRBV6-6	TRBJ1-2	TGTGCCAGCCGGTTTACAGGGGTGCTAGGGAATGGCTACACCTTC	CASRFTGVLGNGYTF
TRBD1	.	TRBV2	TRBJ1-1	TGTGCCAGCTGGGACAGAAACACTGAAGCTTTCTTT	CASWDRNTEAFF
.	few	TRBV19	TRBJ1-1	TGTGCCAGTAGTACCAACACGTTCCGGGGGAACACTGAAGCTTTCTTT	CASSTNTFRGNTEAFF
.	.	TRBV9	TRBJ2-7	TGTGCCAGCAGCGTATCAGGCCTCTCCTACGAGCAGTACTTC	CASSVSGLSYEQYF
.	.	TRBV20-1	TRBJ1-2	TGCAGTGCCGGGACTAACTATGGCTACACCTTC	CSAGTNYGYTF
.	.	TRBV19	TRBJ1-1	TGTGCCAGTAGTATAGTTGCAGGGAGGAACACTGAAGCTTTCTTT	CASSIVAGRNTEAFF
.	.	TRBV5-1	TRBJ2-1	TGCGCCAGCAGCTTGGTACCCCCCTCCGGTGAGCAGTTCTTC	CASSLVPPSGEQFF
.	.	TRBV3-1/TRBV3-2	TRBJ2-2	TGTGCCAGCAGCCAATCGGGGGCCACCGGGGAGCTGTTTTTT	CASSQSGATGELFF
TRBD1	once	TRBV4-3	TRBJ2-7	TGCGCCAGCAGCCGATTGACAGGGAGCATCGACGAGCAGTACTTC	CASSRLTGSIDEQYF
.	.	TRBV7-9	TRBJ2-1	TGTGCCAGCAGTTTTCACCTAGCGACCTACAATGAGCAGTTCTTC	CASSFHLATYNEQFF
.	.	TRBV14	TRBJ1-1	TGTGCCAGCAGCCCGGTTGGCTTTATGAACACTGAAGCTTTCTTT	CASSPVGFMNTEAFF
.	few	TRBV4-1	TRBJ2-2	TGCGCCAGCAGCTCGCCGGCCGGGGAGCTGTTTTTT	CASSSPAGELFF
.	.	TRBV19	TRBJ1-1	TGTGCCAGCGAAGATACAAGGAACACTGAAGCTTTCTTT	CASEDTRNTEAFF
TRBD1	.	TRBV3-1/TRBV3-2	TRBJ1-6	TGTGCCAGCAGCCACCGACGGGGGACAGGGAATTCACCCCTCCACTTT	CASSHRRGTGNSPLHF
.	.	TRBV19	TRBJ2-3	TGTGCCAGTAGTCTTCAAGAGCGACATACGCAGTATTTT	CASSLQERHTQYF
.	.	TRBV2	TRBJ2-1	TGTGCCAGCAGGGGGATCAATGAGCAGTTCTTC	CASRGINEQFF
.	.	TRBV14	TRBJ1-1	TGTGCCAGCAGCCAATTTACAGGGTTGAACACTGAAGCTTTCTTT	CASSQFTGLNTEAFF
TRBD2	.	TRBV2	TRBJ2-2	TGTGCCAGCAGTGGGACTAGCGGGAACACCGGGGAGCTGTTTTTT	CASSGTSGNTGELFF
.	.	TRBV7-9	TRBJ1-5	TGTGCCAGCAGCTTAGGCACAGGCAAGGTCAATCAGCCCCAGCATTTT	CASSLGTGKVNQPQHF
.	.	TRBV7-2	TRBJ2-3	TGTGCCAGCAGCTTAAGCAGGGGGGGATACACAGATACGCAGTATTTT	CASSLSRGGYTDTQYF
.	.	TRBV11-2	TRBJ2-1	TGTGCCAGCAGAAGACCTAGCTGGGGGAGGTCCCTTAATGAGCAGTTCTTC	CASRRPSWGRSLNEQFF
.	.	TRBV4-1	TRBJ2-3	TGCGCCAGCAGCCCCCCTACCCGGTGGGCAGATACGCAGTATTTT	CASSPPTRWADTQYF
TRBD2	.	TRBV5-8	TRBJ2-1	TGTGCCAGCAGCTCCGGACTAGCGGGGGCCTACAATGAGCAGTTCTTC	CASSSGLAGAYNEQFF
.	.	TRBV6-2/TRBV6-3	TRBJ2-5	TGTGCCAGCAGTTATTTCGGAGCTAGCCAAGAGACCCAGTACTTC	CASSYFGASQETQYF
TRBD1	.	TRBV5-4	TRBJ2-7	TGTGCCAGCAGCTTAGGGACAGGGGACGAGCAGTACTTC	CASSLGTGDEQYF
.	.	TRBV5-4	TRBJ2-7	TGTGCCAGCAGCTCGGACTACGAGCAGTACTTC	CASSSDYEQYF
.	.	TRBV6-2/TRBV6-3	TRBJ2-4	TGTGCCAGCAGTCTCCCGTCTCCTCAAAACATTCAGTACTTC	CASSLPSPQNIQYF
.	few	TRBV6-5	TRBJ2-5	TGTGCCAGCATGGATTTCCCCCAAGAGACCCAGTACTTC	CASMDFPQETQYF
.	many	TRBV6-4	TRBJ2-3	TGTGCCAGCAGTGACGGTGAGGACACAGATACGCAGTATTTT	CASSDGEDTDTQYF
.	.	TRBV11-2	TRBJ2-7	TGTGCCAGCAGCTTTTTAACAACCGAGCAGTACTTC	CASSFLTTEQYF
TRBD1	.	TRBV11-2	TRBJ1-4	TGTGCCAGCAGCATCGACAGGGGCCGGGAAAAACTGTTTTTT	CASSIDRGREKLFF
.	.	TRBV7-2	TRBJ2-1	TGTGCCAGCATCACCCGGAAGACTCGTCAGAATGAGCAGTTCTTC	CASITRKTRQNEQFF
.	.	TRBV2	TRBJ2-7	TGTGCCAGCAGTGAAGGTAGTAGCGAGGCCTACGAGCAGTACTTC	CASSEGSSEAYEQYF
.	.	TRBV2	TRBJ1-3	TGTGCCATAGCAGGGGCGGGATCAGGAAACACCATATATTTT	CAIAGAGSGNTIYF
TRBD1	once	TRBV5-4	TRBJ2-4	TGTGCCAGCAGCCCCGGGACAGGGCGTTTGGCCAAAAACATTCAGTACTTC	CASSPGTGRLAKNIQYF
.	.	TRBV5-1	TRBJ1-4	TGCGCCAGCAGCGCTGTGGCGGGTAATGAAAAACTGTTTTTT	CASSAVAGNEKLFF
.	.	TRBV14	TRBJ2-2	TGTGCCAGCAGCCAAGGGCTGAGCGGTATCAACACCGGGGAGCTGTTTTTT	CASSQGLSGINTGELFF
.	.	TRBV9	TRBJ1-2	TGTGCCAGCAGCGTGGAGGGGCTGAATGGCTACACCTTC	CASSVEGLNGYTF
.	.	TRBV7-9	TRBJ1-5	TGTGCCAGCAGCTTAGGGACTCAGCCCCAGCATTTT	CASSLGTQPQHF
.	.	TRBV18	TRBJ2-3	TGTGCCAGCTCATCAGGACTAGATACGCAGTATTTT	CASSSGLDTQYF
.	.	TRBV11-2	TRBJ1-2	TGTGCCAGCAGCAAGGGCATCCGAAACTATGGCTACACCTTC	CASSKGIRNYGYTF
.	.	TRBV2	TRBJ2-1	TGTGCCAGCAGTGTCTACAATGAGCAGTTCTTC	CASSVYNEQFF
TRBD1	.	TRBV5-4	TRBJ1-2	TGTGCCAGCAGCTCCAGGGGGCGCTCCTATGGCTACACCTTC	CASSSRGRSYGYTF
TRBD1	.	TRBV6-2/TRBV6-3	TRBJ1-6	TGTGCCAGCAGTTCCACCGACAGGGACAATTCACCCCTCCACTTT	CASSSTDRDNSPLHF
.	.	TRBV6-5	TRBJ1-1	TGTGCCAGCAGTTACTCCGGACTCGGGAGGGGCACTGAAGCTTTCTTT	CASSYSGLGRGTEAFF